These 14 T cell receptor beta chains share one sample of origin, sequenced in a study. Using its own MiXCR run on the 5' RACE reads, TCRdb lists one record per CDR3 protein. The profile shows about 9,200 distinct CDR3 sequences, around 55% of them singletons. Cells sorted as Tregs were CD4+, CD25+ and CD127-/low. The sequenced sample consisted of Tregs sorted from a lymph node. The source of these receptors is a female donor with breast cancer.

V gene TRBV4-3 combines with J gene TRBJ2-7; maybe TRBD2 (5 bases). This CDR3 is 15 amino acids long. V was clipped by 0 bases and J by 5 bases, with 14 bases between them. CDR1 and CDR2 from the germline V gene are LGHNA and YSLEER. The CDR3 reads CASSQDQAGADEQYF. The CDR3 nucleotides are TGCGCCAGCAGCCAAGATCAGGCAGGAGCGGACGAGCAGTACTTC.

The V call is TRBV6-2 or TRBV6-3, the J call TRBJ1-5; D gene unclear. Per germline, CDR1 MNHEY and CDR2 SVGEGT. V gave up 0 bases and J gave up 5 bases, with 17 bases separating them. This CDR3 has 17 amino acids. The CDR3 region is CASSYSFDSQYHQPQHF. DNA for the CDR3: TGTGCCAGCAGTTACTCGTTTGACTCCCAGTACCATCAGCCCCAGCATTTT.

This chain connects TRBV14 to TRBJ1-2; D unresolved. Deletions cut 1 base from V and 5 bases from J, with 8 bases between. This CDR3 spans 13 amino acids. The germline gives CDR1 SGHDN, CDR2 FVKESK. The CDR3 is CASSQVTSYGYTF. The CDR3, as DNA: TGTGCCAGCAGCCAAGTAACATCGTATGGCTACACCTTC.

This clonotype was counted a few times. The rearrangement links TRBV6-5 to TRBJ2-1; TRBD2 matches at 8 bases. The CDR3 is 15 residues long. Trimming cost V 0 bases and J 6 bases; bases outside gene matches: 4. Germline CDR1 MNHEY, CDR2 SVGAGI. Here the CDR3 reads CASSYSGGRSNEQFF. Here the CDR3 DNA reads TGTGCCAGCAGTTACTCGGGCGGGAGGTCCAATGAGCAGTTCTTC.

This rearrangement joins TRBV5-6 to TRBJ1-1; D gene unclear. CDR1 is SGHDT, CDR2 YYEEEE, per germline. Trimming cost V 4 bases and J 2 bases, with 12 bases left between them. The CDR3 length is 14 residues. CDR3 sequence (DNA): TGTGCCAGCAGCCCACCGTTGGGAAACACTGAAGCTTTCTTT. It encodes CASSPPLGNTEAFF. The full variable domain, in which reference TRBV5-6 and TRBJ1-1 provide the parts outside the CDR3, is DAGVTQSPTHLIKTRGQQVTLRCSPKSGHDTVSWYQQALGQGPQFIFQYYEEEERQRGNFPDRFSGHQFPNYSSELNVNALLLGDSALYLCASSPPLGNTEAFFGQGTRLTVV.

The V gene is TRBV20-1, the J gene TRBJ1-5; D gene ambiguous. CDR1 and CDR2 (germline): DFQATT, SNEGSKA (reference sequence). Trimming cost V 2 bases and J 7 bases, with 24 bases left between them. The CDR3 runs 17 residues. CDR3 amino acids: CSARYADITPGKQPQHF. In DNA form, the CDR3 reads TGCAGTGCTAGATACGCAGACATAACGCCGGGGAAACAGCCCCAGCATTTT.

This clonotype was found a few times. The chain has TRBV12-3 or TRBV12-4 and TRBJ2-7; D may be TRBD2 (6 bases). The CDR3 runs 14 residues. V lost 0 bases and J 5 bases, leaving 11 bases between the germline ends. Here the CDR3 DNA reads TGTGCCAGCAGTTTAGCTGTGACTAGGGACGAGCAGTACTTC. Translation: CASSLAVTRDEQYF.

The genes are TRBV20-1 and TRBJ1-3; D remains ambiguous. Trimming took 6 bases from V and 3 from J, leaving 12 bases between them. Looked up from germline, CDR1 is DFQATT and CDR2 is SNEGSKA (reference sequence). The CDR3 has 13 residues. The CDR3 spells CSATRLGGNTIYF. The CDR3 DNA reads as TGCAGTGCCACGCGTCTTGGTGGAAACACCATATATTTT.

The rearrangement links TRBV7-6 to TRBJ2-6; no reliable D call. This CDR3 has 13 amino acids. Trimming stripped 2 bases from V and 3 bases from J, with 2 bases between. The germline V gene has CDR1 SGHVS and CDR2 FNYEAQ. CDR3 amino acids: CASSLFGANVLTF. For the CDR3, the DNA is TGTGCCAGCAGCTTATTTGGGGCCAACGTCCTGACTTTC.

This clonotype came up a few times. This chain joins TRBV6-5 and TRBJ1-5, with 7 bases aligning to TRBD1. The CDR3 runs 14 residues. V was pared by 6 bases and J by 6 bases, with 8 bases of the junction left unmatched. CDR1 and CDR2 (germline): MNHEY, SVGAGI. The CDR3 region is CASRPDRTGQPQHF. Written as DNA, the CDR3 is TGTGCCAGCAGACCGGACAGGACGGGTCAGCCCCAGCATTTT.

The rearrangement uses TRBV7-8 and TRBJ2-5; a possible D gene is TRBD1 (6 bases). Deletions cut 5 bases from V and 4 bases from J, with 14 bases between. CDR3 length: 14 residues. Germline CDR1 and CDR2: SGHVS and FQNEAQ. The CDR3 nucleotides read TGTGCCAGCAGCCTACAGGGAATCCCAGAGACCCAGTACTTC. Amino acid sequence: CASSLQGIPETQYF. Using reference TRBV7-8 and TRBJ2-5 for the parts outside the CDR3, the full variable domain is GAGVSQSPRYKVAKRGQDVALRCDPISGHVSLFWYQQALGQGPEFLTYFQNEAQLDKSGLPSDRFFAERPEGSVSTLKIQRTQQEDSAVYLCASSLQGIPETQYFGPGTRLLVL.

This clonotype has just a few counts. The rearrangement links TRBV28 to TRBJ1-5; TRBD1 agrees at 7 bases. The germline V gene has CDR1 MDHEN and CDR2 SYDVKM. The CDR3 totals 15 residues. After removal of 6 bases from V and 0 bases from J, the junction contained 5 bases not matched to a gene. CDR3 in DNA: TGTGCCAGCAGGAACTACAGGGGTAGCAATCAGCCCCAGCATTTT. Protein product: CASRNYRGSNQPQHF.

DNA of the CDR3: TGTGCCAGCAGCCGCCGACAGGACGGCGAAAAACTGTTTTTT. Encoded protein: CASSRRQDGEKLFF. The chain combines TRBV12-3 or TRBV12-4 with TRBJ1-4; D is perhaps TRBD1 (6 bases). CDR3 length: 14 residues. The V end was cut by 6 bases, the J end by 8 bases, with 16 bases between.

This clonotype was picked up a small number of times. The chain's CDR3 is CASSLGPGETQYF. In DNA, the CDR3 is TGCGCCAGCAGCTTAGGTCCAGGGGAGACCCAGTACTTC. The gene calls are TRBV5-1 and TRBJ2-5; a possible D gene is TRBD1 (5 bases). The CDR3 runs 13 residues. V was shortened by 2 bases and J by 5 bases, with 10 bases between the two germline ends. The V gene's germline CDR1 is SGHRS and CDR2 YFSETQ.